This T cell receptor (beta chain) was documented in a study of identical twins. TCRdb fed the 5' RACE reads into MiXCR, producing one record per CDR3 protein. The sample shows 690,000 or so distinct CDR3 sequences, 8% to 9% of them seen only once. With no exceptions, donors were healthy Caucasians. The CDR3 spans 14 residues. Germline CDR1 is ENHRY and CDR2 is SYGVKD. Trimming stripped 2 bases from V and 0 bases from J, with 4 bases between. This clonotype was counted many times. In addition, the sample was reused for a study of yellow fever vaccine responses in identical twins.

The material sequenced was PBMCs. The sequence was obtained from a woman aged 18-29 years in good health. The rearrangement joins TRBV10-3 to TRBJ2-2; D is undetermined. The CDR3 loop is CAISESTNTGELFF. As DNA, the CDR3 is TGTGCCATCAGTGAGAGCACGAACACCGGGGAGCTGTTTTTT.